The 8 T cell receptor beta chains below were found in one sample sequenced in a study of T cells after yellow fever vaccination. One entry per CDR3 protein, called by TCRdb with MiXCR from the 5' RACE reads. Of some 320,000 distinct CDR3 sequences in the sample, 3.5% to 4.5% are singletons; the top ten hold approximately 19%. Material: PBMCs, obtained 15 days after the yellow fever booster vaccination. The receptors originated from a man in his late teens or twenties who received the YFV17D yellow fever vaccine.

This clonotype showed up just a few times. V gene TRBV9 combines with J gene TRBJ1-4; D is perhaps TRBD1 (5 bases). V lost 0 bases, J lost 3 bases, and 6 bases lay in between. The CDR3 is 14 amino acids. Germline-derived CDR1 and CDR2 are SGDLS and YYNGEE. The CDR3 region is CASSVGGANEKLFF. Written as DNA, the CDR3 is TGTGCCAGCAGCGTAGGGGGGGCTAATGAAAAACTGTTTTTT. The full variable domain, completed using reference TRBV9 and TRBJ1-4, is DSGVTQTPKHLITATGQRVTLRCSPRSGDLSVYWYQQSLDQGLQFLIQYYNGEERAKGNILERFSAQQFPDLHSELNLSSLELGDSALYFCASSVGGANEKLFFGSGTQLSVL.

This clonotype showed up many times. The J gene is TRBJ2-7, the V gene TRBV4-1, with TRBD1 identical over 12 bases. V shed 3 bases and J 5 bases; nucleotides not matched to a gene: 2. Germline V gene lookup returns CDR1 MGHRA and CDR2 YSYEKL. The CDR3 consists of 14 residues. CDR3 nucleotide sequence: TGCGCCAGCAGCCAGGGGACAGGGGGCAACGAGCAGTACTTC. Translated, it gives CASSQGTGGNEQYF.

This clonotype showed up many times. Here the CDR3 DNA reads TGTGCCAGCAGCTTACAGGCCGGTGGGCAGTTCTTC. This codes for CASSLQAGGQFF. The gene calls are TRBV7-6 and TRBJ2-1; D is unclear. Germline assignment: CDR1 SGHVS and CDR2 FNYEAQ. V lost 2 bases and J 12 bases, leaving 11 bases between the germline ends. The CDR3 has 12 amino acids.

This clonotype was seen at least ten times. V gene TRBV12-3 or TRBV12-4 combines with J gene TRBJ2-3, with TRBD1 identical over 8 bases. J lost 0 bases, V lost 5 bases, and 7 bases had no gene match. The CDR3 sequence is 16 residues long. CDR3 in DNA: TGTGCCAGCAGTCTCGATCGACAGGGGAGCACAGATACGCAGTATTTT. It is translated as CASSLDRQGSTDTQYF.

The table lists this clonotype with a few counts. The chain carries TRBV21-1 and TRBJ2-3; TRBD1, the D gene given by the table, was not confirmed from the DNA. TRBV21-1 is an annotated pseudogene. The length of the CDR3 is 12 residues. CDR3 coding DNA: TGTGCCAGCAGTGACCCCCCAGATACGCAGTATTTT. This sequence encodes CASSDPPDTQYF.

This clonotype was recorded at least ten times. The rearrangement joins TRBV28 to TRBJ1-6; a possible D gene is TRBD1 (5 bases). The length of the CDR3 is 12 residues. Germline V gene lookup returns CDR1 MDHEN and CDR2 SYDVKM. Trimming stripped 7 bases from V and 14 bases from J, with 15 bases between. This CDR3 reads CASTLGGKALHF. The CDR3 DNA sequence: TGTGCCAGCACCCTCGGGGGGAAAGCCCTCCACTTT.

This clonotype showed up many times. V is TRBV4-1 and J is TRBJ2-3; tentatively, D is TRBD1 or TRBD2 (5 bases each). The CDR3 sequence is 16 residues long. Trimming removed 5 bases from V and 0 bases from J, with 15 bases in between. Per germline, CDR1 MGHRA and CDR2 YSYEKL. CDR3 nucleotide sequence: TGCGCCAGCAGCTTCCGTGGGGGTACTAGCACAGATACGCAGTATTTT. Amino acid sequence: CASSFRGGTSTDTQYF.

The CDR3 sequence is CATSGGTGGVETQYF. The CDR3 DNA reads TGTGCCACCAGCGGCGGGACAGGCGGAGTCGAGACCCAGTACTTC. The chain joins TRBV15 to TRBJ2-5, with TRBD1 identical over 8 bases. After removal of 5 bases from V and 5 bases from J, the junction contained 10 bases not matched to a gene. CDR3 size: 15 residues. CDR1 is LNHNV, CDR2 YYDKDF, per germline (reference sequence).